The T cell receptor (beta chain) under discussion was sequenced for a study of T-cell reconstitution after alpha-beta-depleted transplantation in children (dated by TCRdb to about 2016). In terms of the full investigation: Using TCR repertoire profiling, the study quantitatively followed how T-cell immune reconstitution unfolded in children after TCRalphabeta/CD19-depleted allogeneic hematopoietic cell transplantation. Study-level results and caveats: Hyperexpanded clone frequencies declined over subsequent months; after one year, T-cell counts and TCRbeta diversity were mostly attributed to newly produced T cells. The apparently early recovery of alphabetaT-cell counts about two months after transplant reportedly depended on only several hundred rapidly expanded clones that came from non-depleted graft cells. In some patients, high TCRbeta diversity at day 60 was attributed to recipient T cells and intrathymic progenitors that had survived conditioning.

The library relied on PCR. Sequencer: Illumina HiSeq 2500. TCR library preparation used molecular barcoding, with unique molecular identifiers applied to normalize quantification of the TCRbeta repertoire. TCRdb reanalyzed the raw reads on its own, using fastp at Q25 for trimming and MiXCR for clone calling, and kept in-frame beta chains. Under each unique CDR3 protein, matching rows form one entry showing the most common genes and DNA. The sample table shows about 580,000 distinct CDR3 sequences, and under 25% are seen once. In total, the top ten clones hold around an eighth of the sample. Remarks on this clonotype: This receptor's antigen is unknown. No qualities accompany the bases; no much larger clone lies one base away.

Sequences GTSNPN (CDR1) and SVGIG (CDR2) are obtained from the germline V gene (reference sequence). Unmatched junction bases come to 7, with V trimmed by 3 bases and J by 6 bases. The CDR3 contains 13 residues, cysteine and phenylalanine counted. The kept DNA is CDR3 alone, 39 bases in frame from the first base. This specimen's treatment or condition label, interpreted: allogeneic hematopoietic cell transplantation with graft depleted of TCRalphabeta T cells and CD19 B cells. The children who served as transplant recipients had been given grafts of TCRalphabeta/CD19-depleted allogeneic hematopoietic cells.

The sequenced sample was PBMCs, mostly from graft donor cells, obtained 360 days after TCRalphabeta/CD19-depleted stem cell transplant. The receptor comes from a boy under two years old who had a stem cell transplant for acute myeloid leukemia, so the T cells may come from the graft donor. The rearranged chain carries TRBV30 and TRBJ1-2; TRBD1 lines up with 7 middle nucleotides. The CDR3 loop reads CAWSRGTLNGYTF. The nucleotides read TGTGCCTGGAGCAGGGGGACATTAAATGGCTACACCTTC.